The subject of this entry is one TCR beta chain. The antigen is undetermined. TCRdb reprocessed the RT-PCR reads with MiXCR, giving one entry per CDR3 protein. Of around 200,000 distinct CDR3 sequences listed, roughly 8.7% are singletons. The record originates from a study of response to subunit inactivated influenza vaccine. Whole-study findings and limits: With each seasonal influenza vaccination, the authors suggested, few new T cells are recruited.

The TCR sequence derives from a man between 50 and 59 years old who received an inactivated influenza vaccine. Sequenced material: non-naive T cells sorted from PBMCs, taken on the day of vaccination.

CDR3 amino acids: CASSYSTGGFNSPLHF. The CDR3 DNA reads TGTGCCAGCAGTTACTCGACGGGGGGTTTTAATTCACCCCTCCACTTT. V gene TRBV6-5 combines with J gene TRBJ1-6, with D maybe TRBD1 (5 bases). The V gene lost 0 bases and the J gene lost 6 bases, with 12 bases spanning the gap. CDR3 length: 16 residues. Germline CDR1 is MNHEY and CDR2 is SVGAGI.